Listed below are T cell receptor beta chains from one sample, sequenced in a study of shared clonotypes between healthy human individuals. The repertoire was sequenced with immunoSEQ multiplex PCR; TCRdb's copy has only in-frame clones and lacks some. Among 550,000 to 750,000 clones listed, 90% to 95% were seen once. Source material: naive CD8+ T cells sorted from blood. These receptors originate from a man aged 25-40 years in good health. The CDR3 runs from the conserved cysteine through the conserved F or W. The D gene is left open where the match is weak. Some rows have no size entry. The others give once, few or many, or a class for an expanded clone.

V: TRBV7-9
size: NA
length: 15
J: TRBJ2-1
D: NA
CDR3: CASSFPRGLYNEQFF
DNA: TGTGCCAGCAGCTTCCCTAGAGGCTTATACAATGAGCAGTTCTTC

V: TRBV7-2
size: NA
length: 15
J: TRBJ1-1
D: NA
CDR3: CASSLVSGMNTEAFF
DNA: TGTGCCAGCAGCTTAGTCTCGGGGATGAACACTGAAGCTTTCTTT

V: TRBV9
size: NA
length: 15
J: TRBJ2-7
D: TRBD2
CDR3: CASSSPAGGDYEQYF
DNA: TGTGCCAGCAGCTCCCCGGCGGGAGGGGACTACGAGCAGTACTTC

V: TRBV27
size: once
length: 15
J: TRBJ2-6
D: NA
CDR3: CASSFEPSGANVLTF
DNA: TGTGCCAGCAGTTTCGAACCCTCTGGGGCCAACGTCCTGACTTTC

V: TRBV11-2
size: NA
length: 17
J: TRBJ2-3
D: TRBD2
CDR3: CASSLDGLADYTDTQYF
DNA: TGTGCCAGCAGCTTAGACGGCCTAGCGGATTACACAGATACGCAGTATTTT

V: TRBV6-1
size: NA
length: 16
J: TRBJ2-1
D: NA
CDR3: CASSEFGQVDGNEQFF
DNA: TGTGCCAGCAGTGAATTTGGGCAGGTCGACGGCAATGAGCAGTTCTTC

V: TRBV4-2
size: NA
length: 16
J: TRBJ1-4
D: NA
CDR3: CASSQDLGGSNEKLFF
DNA: TGTGCCAGCAGCCAAGATTTGGGGGGGAGTAATGAAAAACTGTTTTTT

V: TRBV27
size: NA
length: 15
J: TRBJ2-7
D: TRBD2
CDR3: CASSPTSGRAYEQYF
DNA: TGTGCCAGCAGTCCCACTAGCGGGAGGGCCTACGAGCAGTACTTC

V: TRBV11-2
size: NA
length: 18
J: TRBJ2-1
D: NA
CDR3: CASSLGVWRGSSYNEQFF
DNA: TGTGCCAGCAGCTTAGGAGTCTGGCGGGGAAGCTCCTACAATGAGCAGTTCTTC

V: TRBV7-9
size: NA
length: 16
J: TRBJ1-1
D: NA
CDR3: CASSLIQRPMNTEAFF
DNA: TGTGCCAGCAGCCTTATCCAGCGACCCATGAACACTGAAGCTTTCTTT

V: TRBV11-2
size: NA
length: 14
J: TRBJ2-2
D: NA
CDR3: CASSLQPYTGELFF
DNA: TGTGCCAGCAGCTTACAGCCTTACACCGGGGAGCTGTTTTTT

V: TRBV7-9
size: NA
length: 16
J: TRBJ2-7
D: NA
CDR3: CASSREIPGSLYEQYF
DNA: TGTGCCAGCAGCCGAGAGATCCCGGGTTCACTCTACGAGCAGTACTTC

V: TRBV19
size: NA
length: 13
J: TRBJ1-1
D: NA
CDR3: CASSFDRNTEAFF
DNA: TGTGCCAGTAGTTTCGACAGAAACACTGAAGCTTTCTTT

V: TRBV7-2
size: few
length: 12
J: TRBJ1-5
D: NA
CDR3: CASSRDNQPQHF
DNA: TGTGCCAGCAGCCGAGATAATCAGCCCCAGCATTTT

V: TRBV30
size: NA
length: 15
J: TRBJ1-1
D: NA
CDR3: CAWSAYSRFGGEAFF
DNA: TGTGCCTGGAGTGCGTACTCTCGTTTCGGTGGGGAAGCTTTCTTT

V: TRBV7-9
size: NA
length: 15
J: TRBJ2-7
D: NA
CDR3: CASSLEGMVSYEQYF
DNA: TGTGCCAGCAGCTTAGAAGGAATGGTCTCCTACGAGCAGTACTTC

V: TRBV7-9
size: NA
length: 18
J: TRBJ2-1
D: TRBD2
CDR3: CASSSTLGPSGAYNEQFF
DNA: TGTGCCAGCAGCTCCACCTTGGGTCCTAGCGGGGCTTACAATGAGCAGTTCTTC

V: TRBV5-1
size: NA
length: 16
J: TRBJ2-2
D: TRBD1
CDR3: CASSWGTAFNTGELFF
DNA: TGCGCCAGCAGCTGGGGGACAGCTTTCAACACCGGGGAGCTGTTTTTT

V: TRBV7-9
size: NA
length: 16
J: TRBJ2-1
D: TRBD2
CDR3: CASSRLSGTRHNEQFF
DNA: TGTGCCAGCAGCCGACTAAGCGGGACTAGACACAATGAGCAGTTCTTC

V: TRBV2
size: NA
length: 15
J: TRBJ1-3
D: NA
CDR3: CASSEWVASGNTIYF
DNA: TGTGCCAGCAGTGAGTGGGTGGCCTCTGGAAACACCATATATTTT

V: TRBV27
size: once
length: 15
J: TRBJ2-5
D: NA
CDR3: CASSFLGVAGVSQYF
DNA: TGTGCCAGCAGTTTTTTAGGTGTAGCTGGTGTGAGCCAGTACTTC

V: TRBV5-5
size: NA
length: 15
J: TRBJ2-3
D: NA
CDR3: CASSFRGRRTDTQYF
DNA: TGTGCCAGCAGCTTTCGGGGGCGAAGGACAGATACGCAGTATTTT

V: TRBV7-2
size: NA
length: 12
J: TRBJ1-5
D: NA
CDR3: CAIPGCAQPQHF
DNA: TGTGCCATCCCGGGGTGTGCCCAGCCCCAGCATTTT

V: TRBV28
size: NA
length: 16
J: TRBJ2-1
D: TRBD2
CDR3: CASSSTSDNLYNEQFF
DNA: TGTGCCAGCAGTTCGACTAGCGACAACCTCTACAATGAGCAGTTCTTC

V: TRBV11-2
size: NA
length: 18
J: TRBJ2-3
D: TRBD2
CDR3: CASSPAPLAGGPGDTQYF
DNA: TGTGCCAGCAGCCCAGCCCCTCTAGCGGGAGGGCCGGGAGATACGCAGTATTTT

V: TRBV27
size: NA
length: 14
J: TRBJ1-4
D: NA
CDR3: CASRNAVAGEKLFF
DNA: TGTGCCAGCAGGAACGCGGTAGCGGGTGAAAAACTGTTTTTT

V: TRBV2
size: NA
length: 10
J: TRBJ2-1
D: NA
CDR3: CASTGNEQFF
DNA: TGTGCCAGCACGGGCAATGAGCAGTTCTTC

V: TRBV10-3
size: once
length: 12
J: TRBJ2-1
D: NA
CDR3: CATGPLGLEQFF
DNA: TGTGCCACCGGACCCCTGGGTTTAGAGCAGTTCTTC

V: TRBV11-2
size: NA
length: 13
J: TRBJ2-5
D: TRBD2
CDR3: CASSSWGGETQYF
DNA: TGTGCCAGCAGCTCATGGGGGGGGGAGACCCAGTACTTC

V: TRBV5-5
size: NA
length: 15
J: TRBJ2-7
D: TRBD2
CDR3: CASSVSGWASYEQYF
DNA: TGTGCCAGCAGCGTTAGCGGGTGGGCCTCCTACGAGCAGTACTTC

V: TRBV27
size: once
length: 13
J: TRBJ2-7
D: TRBD2
CDR3: CASRGLAKYEQYF
DNA: TGTGCCAGCAGAGGACTAGCGAAATACGAGCAGTACTTC

V: TRBV12-5
size: NA
length: 14
J: TRBJ1-2
D: TRBD1
CDR3: CASGTGDSNYGYTF
DNA: TGTGCTAGTGGCACAGGGGACAGTAACTATGGCTACACCTTC

V: TRBV27
size: NA
length: 14
J: TRBJ2-7
D: NA
CDR3: CASSLGGPGNEQYF
DNA: TGTGCCAGCAGTTTGGGGGGCCCGGGGAACGAGCAGTACTTC

V: TRBV10-2
size: NA
length: 11
J: TRBJ1-1
D: TRBD1
CDR3: CASGQAFEAFF
DNA: TGCGCCAGCGGACAGGCCTTTGAAGCTTTCTTT

V: TRBV6-5
size: NA
length: 16
J: TRBJ2-2
D: TRBD2
CDR3: CASSFRTSGSRRELFF
DNA: TGTGCCAGCAGTTTCCGGACTAGCGGGAGTCGCAGGGAGCTGTTTTTT